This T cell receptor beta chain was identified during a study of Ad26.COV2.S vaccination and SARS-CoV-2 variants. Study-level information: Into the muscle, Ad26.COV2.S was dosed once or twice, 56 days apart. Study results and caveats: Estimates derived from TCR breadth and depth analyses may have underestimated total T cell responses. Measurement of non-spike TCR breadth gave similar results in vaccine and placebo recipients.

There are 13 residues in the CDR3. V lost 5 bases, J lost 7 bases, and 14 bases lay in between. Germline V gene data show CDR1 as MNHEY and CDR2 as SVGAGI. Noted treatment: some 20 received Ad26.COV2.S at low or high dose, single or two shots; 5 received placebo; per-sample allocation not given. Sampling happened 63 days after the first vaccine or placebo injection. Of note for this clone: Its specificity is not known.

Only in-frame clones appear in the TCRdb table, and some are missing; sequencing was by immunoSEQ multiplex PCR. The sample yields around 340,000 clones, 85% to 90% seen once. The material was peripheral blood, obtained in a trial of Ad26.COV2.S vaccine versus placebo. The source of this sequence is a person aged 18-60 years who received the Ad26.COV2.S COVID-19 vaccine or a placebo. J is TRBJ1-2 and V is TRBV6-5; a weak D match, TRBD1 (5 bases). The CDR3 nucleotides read TGTGCCAGCAGTCTCCCGGGGGTGGGTGGCTACACCTTC. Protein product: CASSLPGVGGYTF.